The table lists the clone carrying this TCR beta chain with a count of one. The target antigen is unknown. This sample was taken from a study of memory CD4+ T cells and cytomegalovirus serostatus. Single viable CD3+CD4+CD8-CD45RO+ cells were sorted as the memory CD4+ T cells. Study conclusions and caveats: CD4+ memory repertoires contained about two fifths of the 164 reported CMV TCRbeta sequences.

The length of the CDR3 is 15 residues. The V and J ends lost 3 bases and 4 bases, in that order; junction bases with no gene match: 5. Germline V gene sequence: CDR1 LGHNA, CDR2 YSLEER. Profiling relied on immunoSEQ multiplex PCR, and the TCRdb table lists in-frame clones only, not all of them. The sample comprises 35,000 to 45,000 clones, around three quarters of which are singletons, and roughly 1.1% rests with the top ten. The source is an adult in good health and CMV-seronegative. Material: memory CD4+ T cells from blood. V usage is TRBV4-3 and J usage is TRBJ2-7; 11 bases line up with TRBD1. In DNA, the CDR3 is TGCGCCAGCAGCCAGGGGACAGGGGGAATGTACGAGCAGTACTTC. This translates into CASSQGTGGMYEQYF.